One sample yielded the 14 T cell receptor beta chains listed below, sequenced in a study of early T cells in non-severe SARS-CoV-2 infection. TCRdb analysed the 5' RACE reads with MiXCR anew, one entry per CDR3 protein. The sample contains around 58,000 distinct CDR3 sequences, over 4.5% of which appear only once. Sequencing was performed on whole blood. Receptor source: an adult who was a healthcare worker with PCR-confirmed SARS-CoV-2 infection or an uninfected control (not recorded which).

This clonotype was detected a few times. The rearrangement uses TRBV9 and TRBJ1-1; 7 bases are shared with TRBD1. Germline V lookup: CDR1 SGDLS, CDR2 YYNGEE. V gave up 0 bases and J gave up 3 bases; unmatched junction bases: 11. This CDR3 comprises 17 residues. In DNA form, the CDR3 reads TGTGCCAGCAGCGTAGCTCCGACAGGGCGGAGTGACACTGAAGCTTTCTTT. Residues: CASSVAPTGRSDTEAFF.

This clonotype has a count of ten or more. The rearrangement joins TRBV24-1 to TRBJ2-7, with D hard to call. CDR1 is KGHDR, CDR2 SFDVKD, per germline. Trimming cost V 3 bases and J 0 bases, with 14 bases left between them. The CDR3 runs to 16 residues. CDR3 coding DNA: TGTGCCACCAGTGATCCCTTCGGGCTGCACTCCTACGAGCAGTACTTC. Translation: CATSDPFGLHSYEQYF.

Ten or more counts support this clonotype. CDR3 sequence (DNA): TGTGCCACCAGTGATTTAGGAGGGGCCCACCCTACTTATAACACCGGGGAGCTGTTTTTT. Translated, it gives CATSDLGGAHPTYNTGELFF. J is TRBJ2-2 and V is TRBV24-1, with D perhaps TRBD2 (6 bases). The CDR3 is 20 amino acids. Trimming removed 1 base at V and 2 bases at J, with 22 bases between. The germline V gene has CDR1 KGHDR and CDR2 SFDVKD.

This clonotype was counted only a few times. The J gene is TRBJ2-1, the V gene TRBV11-2; D gene uncertain. Germline V gene sequence: CDR1 SGHAT, CDR2 FQNNGV. V lost 5 bases to trimming and J lost 1 base, with 18 bases between them. This CDR3 comprises 17 residues. CDR3 sequence (DNA): TGTGCCAGCAGCCCATATAGACCTAAGGGTTCCTACAATGAGCAGTTCTTC. It yields the protein CASSPYRPKGSYNEQFF.

This clonotype was detected ten times or more. The chain uses TRBV10-3 and TRBJ1-1; D is uncertain. The CDR3 extends over 15 amino acids. In germline, CDR1 is ENHRY, CDR2 SYGVKD. Trimming removed 4 bases at V and 6 bases at J, with 18 bases between. The CDR3 region is CAISATMGNRAEAFF. The CDR3 nucleotides read TGTGCCATCAGTGCCACGATGGGGAATAGGGCTGAAGCTTTCTTT.

Comment on this clonotype: This CDR3 is missing its conserved last phenylalanine or tryptophan, likely due to a read error. CDR3 in amino acids: CATSQPGQNNYGYTS. The CDR3 DNA reads TGTGCCACCAGTCAACCGGGACAGAATAACTATGGCTACACCTCC. This chain uses TRBV24-1 with TRBJ1-2, with 7 bases identical to TRBD1. The ends lost 6 bases at V and 1 base at J; junction bases unmatched: 7. Per the germline V gene, CDR1 is KGHDR and CDR2 is SFDVKD. This CDR3 is built from 15 residues.

There are a few counts of this clonotype. The chain carries TRBV2 and TRBJ1-4; 8 positions agree with TRBD1. This CDR3 region has 14 residues. CDR1 is SNHLY and CDR2 is FYNNEI in the germline V gene. After removal of 6 bases from V and 7 bases from J, the junction contained 7 bases not matched to a gene. The CDR3 loop is CASRGQGAFEKLFF. CDR3 sequence (DNA): TGTGCCAGCAGAGGCCAGGGGGCCTTTGAAAAACTGTTTTTT.

The chain uses TRBV20-1 and TRBJ1-2; possibly TRBD1 for D (5 bases). The CDR3 covers 12 residues. Deletions cut 0 bases from V and 4 bases from J, with 6 bases between. The V gene's germline CDR1 is DFQATT and CDR2 SNEGSKA (reference sequence). CDR3: CSAREGTYGYTF. Written as DNA, the CDR3 is TGCAGTGCTAGAGAGGGGACCTATGGCTACACCTTC.

At least ten counts were recorded for this clonotype. The chain joins TRBV7-2 to TRBJ2-3; TRBD1 agrees at 7 bases. The germline CDR1 and CDR2 sequences are SGHTA and FQGNSA. The CDR3 runs 16 residues. J gave up 3 bases and V 4 bases, and 10 bases lay outside the gene matches. Here the CDR3 reads CASSWTKDRRTDTQYF. The CDR3 DNA is TGTGCCAGCAGCTGGACGAAGGACAGGCGGACAGATACGCAGTATTTT.

This clonotype appeared many times. The gene calls are TRBV20-1 and TRBJ1-1; TRBD1 agrees at 7 bases. CDR1 is DFQATT, CDR2 SNEGSKA, per germline (reference sequence). J gave up 10 bases and V 2 bases, and 16 bases lay outside the gene matches. The CDR3 is 15 amino acids. The CDR3 coding sequence is TGCAGTGCTAGATCAGGGGTAGGGACCCGACAGGGAGCTTTCTTT. Amino acids: CSARSGVGTRQGAFF.

This clonotype was picked up many times. The V gene is TRBV2, the J gene TRBJ2-3, with D possibly called TRBD1 or TRBD2 (5 bases each). The CDR3 contains 13 residues. Per germline, CDR1 SNHLY and CDR2 FYNNEI. V was shortened by 4 bases and J by 5 bases, with 10 bases between the two germline ends. The CDR3 DNA follows: TGTGCCAGCAGTGGGGGGATGCAAGATACGCAGTATTTT. This gives the protein CASSGGMQDTQYF.

Remarks on this clonotype: A much larger clone lies one base from this, so it may be a read error. The genes are TRBV7-9 and TRBJ2-7; D gene uncertain. This CDR3 spans 13 amino acids. Germline CDR1 and CDR2: SEHNR and FQNEAQ (reference sequence). V gave up 1 base and J gave up 5 bases, with 9 bases separating them. The CDR3 nucleotides are TGTGCCAGCAGCTTAGGCCTCACCCACGAGCAGTACTTC. Translating gives CASSLGLTHEQYF.

This clonotype has a handful of counts. The chain links TRBV7-8 to TRBJ2-7, with TRBD1 matching over 7 bases. Germline trimming cut 1 base from V and 1 base from J; bases unmatched to any gene: 4. Germline V gene lookup returns CDR1 SGHVS and CDR2 FQNEAQ. The CDR3 sequence is 15 residues long. CDR3 sequence: CASSLEGTASYEQYF. CDR3 bases: TGTGCCAGCAGCTTAGAAGGGACAGCTTCCTACGAGCAGTACTTC.

The chain joins TRBV11-1 to TRBJ1-1; 9 nucleotides align to TRBD1. V lost 5 bases to trimming and J lost 1 base; unmatched junction nucleotides: 5. This CDR3 is 15 amino acids long. Germline V gives CDR1 SGHAT, CDR2 FQDESV (reference sequence). Here the CDR3 DNA reads TGTGCCAGCAGCGCGGACAGGGGATCGAACACTGAAGCTTTCTTT. Amino acid sequence: CASSADRGSNTEAFF.